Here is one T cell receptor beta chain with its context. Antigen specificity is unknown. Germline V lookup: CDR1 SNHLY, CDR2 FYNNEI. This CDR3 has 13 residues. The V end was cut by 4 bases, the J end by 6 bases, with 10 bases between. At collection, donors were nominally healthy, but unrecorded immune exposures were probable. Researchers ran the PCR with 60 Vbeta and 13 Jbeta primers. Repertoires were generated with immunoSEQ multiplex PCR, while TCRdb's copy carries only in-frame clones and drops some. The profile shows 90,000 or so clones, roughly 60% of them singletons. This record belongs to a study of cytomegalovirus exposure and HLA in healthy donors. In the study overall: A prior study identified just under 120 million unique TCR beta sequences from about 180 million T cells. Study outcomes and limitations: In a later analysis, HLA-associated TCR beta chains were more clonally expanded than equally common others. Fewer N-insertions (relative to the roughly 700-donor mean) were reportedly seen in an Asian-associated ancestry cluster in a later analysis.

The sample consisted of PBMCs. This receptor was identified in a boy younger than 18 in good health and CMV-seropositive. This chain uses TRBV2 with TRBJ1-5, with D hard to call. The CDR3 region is CASSVEGGQPQHF. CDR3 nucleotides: TGTGCCAGCAGTGTAGAGGGAGGTCAGCCCCAGCATTTT.